This TCR beta chain was identified in a study of blood T cell repertoires in COVID-19. Overall study: There were acute and convalescent COVID-19 samples, and they came from the United States, Italy and Spain. From T cells, B-cell-depleted T cells, or PBMCs came the material, which was cDNA or gDNA.

Authors' methods: Estimated nucleated cell counts came from reference gene primer amplification. TCRdb's table, derived via immunoSEQ multiplex PCR, lists solely in-frame clones and lacks some. The V and J calls and clone size were taken over from that table, and D and trimming were inferred from the DNA. Of more than 150,000 clones listed, over 80% are singletons. The sequence was collected from a woman between 55 and 75 years old with acute or convalescent COVID-19. The sequencing input was peripheral blood.

The CDR3 sequence: CASRRQGVNYGYTF. The DNA of the CDR3 is TGTGCCAGTAGGCGACAGGGGGTTAACTATGGCTACACCTTC. This chain joins TRBV19 and TRBJ1-2; 9 nucleotides line up with TRBD1. Germline CDR1 reads LNHDA; CDR2 reads SQIVND (reference sequence). This CDR3 has 14 amino acids. V lost 6 bases, J lost 1 base, and 3 bases stayed unmatched.